This is a list of T cell receptor beta chains from one sample in a study of control samples from healthy donors and cancer patients. Data came from immunoSEQ multiplex PCR; TCRdb stores just in-frame clones and leaves some out. The data contain around 150,000 clones, approximately 90% of them singletons. Material for sequencing was blood. Receptor source: a man under 40 in good health. CDR3s include the opening cysteine and the closing phenylalanine or tryptophan. A D gene is named only where the DNA matches it firmly. Clone size, where shown, is once, few, many, or a class for clones that have expanded.

d_gene,v_gene,j_gene,len,abundance,CDR3nt,CDR3aa
-,TRBV5-4,TRBJ1-3,13,-,TGTGCCAGCAGCCCTTATTCTGGAAACACCATATATTTT,CASSPYSGNTIYF
-,TRBV5-6,TRBJ2-5,13,-,TGTGCCAGCAGCTTAGAAGGGATCGGGACCCAGTACTTC,CASSLEGIGTQYF
TRBD1,TRBV7-6,TRBJ2-2,17,-,TGTGCCAGCAGCTCCCTTAGACAGGGACGGCACACCGGGGAGCTGTTTTTT,CASSSLRQGRHTGELFF
-,TRBV5-6,TRBJ1-2,14,-,TGTGCCAGCAGCTTCACGTCAGGGACCTATGGCTACACCTTC,CASSFTSGTYGYTF
-,TRBV5-1,TRBJ2-5,12,-,TGCGCCAGCGCACTAGCTGGAGAGACCCAGTACTTC,CASALAGETQYF
TRBD2,TRBV19,TRBJ2-7,15,-,TGTGCCAGTAGTCCTCGGGGACTAGCGGCCTACGAGCAGTACTTC,CASSPRGLAAYEQYF
TRBD2,TRBV9,TRBJ2-1,16,-,TGTGCCAGCAGCCCCCTCGGCGGGAGCTCCTACAATGAGCAGTTCTTC,CASSPLGGSSYNEQFF
TRBD2,TRBV19,TRBJ2-5,13,-,TGTGCCAGTAGCGGGACTAACCAAGAGACCCAGTACTTC,CASSGTNQETQYF
-,TRBV27,TRBJ2-2,13,-,TGTGCCAGCAGTTTCGGGAACACCGGGGAGCTGTTTTTT,CASSFGNTGELFF
TRBD2,TRBV28,TRBJ2-7,15,once,TGTGCCAGCAGTTTGGGGTCTAGCGGATTCTACGAGCAGTACTTC,CASSLGSSGFYEQYF
-,TRBV20-1,TRBJ1-4,10,-,TGCAGTGCTTGGGAGGAAGGACTGTTTTTT,CSAWEEGLFF
TRBD2,TRBV5-8,TRBJ2-3,16,-,TGTGCCAGCAGCTGGGGGCCTAGCGGGGGCAGGTATACGCAGTATTTT,CASSWGPSGGRYTQYF
-,TRBV2,TRBJ1-2,15,-,TGTGCCAGCAGTCAGGGGCCTGGTGCGGGACGGGGCTACACCTTC,CASSQGPGAGRGYTF
TRBD2,TRBV3-1/TRBV3-2,TRBJ2-1,14,-,TGTGCCAGCAGCCAGGGCGGGGGGGCCAAAGAGCAGTTCTTC,CASSQGGGAKEQFF
-,TRBV15,TRBJ1-5,13,-,TGTGCCACCAGCAGTGGACCTACGGGACCCCAGCATTTT,CATSSGPTGPQHF
-,TRBV5-4,TRBJ2-5,16,-,TGTGCCAGCAGCTTCCCCGAGCCCTCCCACCAAGAGACCCAGTACTTC,CASSFPEPSHQETQYF
-,TRBV21-1,TRBJ1-2,11,-,TGTGCCAGCAGCCGCAATGCGACTTCCACCTTC,CASSRNATSTF
TRBD1,TRBV18,TRBJ1-5,18,few,TGTGCCAGCTCACCTAACCCCCCCGGGACAGGGGGCGCGGAGCCCCAGCATTTT,CASSPNPPGTGGAEPQHF
-,TRBV18,TRBJ1-1,14,once,TGTGCCAGCTCACCACAATCAGAGAACACTGAAGCTTTCTTT,CASSPQSENTEAFF
-,TRBV7-9,TRBJ1-1,12,-,TGTGCCAGCAGCCCCAGGTTCGATGAAGCTTTCTTT,CASSPRFDEAFF
TRBD1,TRBV5-1,TRBJ2-7,14,-,TGCGCCAGCAGACAGGGGGCTACCTCCTACGAGCAGTACTTC,CASRQGATSYEQYF
TRBD1,TRBV7-3,TRBJ2-1,15,once,TGTGCCAGCAGCCAGGGGGAAGTCTCCTACAATGAGCAGTTCTTC,CASSQGEVSYNEQFF
-,TRBV7-5,TRBJ1-6,16,-,TGTGTCAGAAGCTTATACCAGGGGCTCAAGAATTCACCCCTCCACTTT,CVRSLYQGLKNSPLHF
-,TRBV7-3,TRBJ1-2,13,-,TGTGCCAGCAGCGCAGACGGGTCGGATCCCTACACCTTC,CASSADGSDPYTF
-,TRBV7-9,TRBJ2-7,13,-,TGTGCCAGCAGCTTAACCAGCTCCTACGAGCAGTACTTC,CASSLTSSYEQYF
-,TRBV4-2,TRBJ1-1,16,-,TGTGCCAGCAGCCAAGACCCCATGGGAGCAAACACTGAAGCTTTCTTT,CASSQDPMGANTEAFF
-,TRBV29-1,TRBJ1-1,11,once,TGCAGCGTTCTTTCGAACACTGAAGCTTTCTTT,CSVLSNTEAFF
-,TRBV9,TRBJ2-7,14,-,TGTGCCAGCAGCGTAGATAGGACGGGGTACGAGCAGTACTTC,CASSVDRTGYEQYF
TRBD2,TRBV9,TRBJ2-7,14,-,TGTGCCAGCAGCTTTAGCGGGAGGTCCTACGAGCAGTACTTC,CASSFSGRSYEQYF
-,TRBV7-9,TRBJ2-3,15,few,TGTGCCAGCAGCTTAGGGACCTTGGTCAGAGATACGCAGTATTTT,CASSLGTLVRDTQYF
TRBD1,TRBV5-4,TRBJ2-5,15,few,TGTGCCAGCAGCTTTGGGACAGGGGATTGGGAGACCCAGTACTTC,CASSFGTGDWETQYF
-,TRBV20-1,TRBJ1-5,13,-,TGCAGTGCTAGTCCCGGCCCCAATCAGCCCCAGCATTTT,CSASPGPNQPQHF
-,TRBV6-5,TRBJ2-7,16,-,TGTGCCAGCAGTTACTCTGGAGTTGGGGGGGCCAACGAGCAGTACTTC,CASSYSGVGGANEQYF
-,TRBV5-4,TRBJ2-4,15,-,TGTGCCAGCAGCTTTGATCCACAGAGCGGGAACATTCAGTACTTC,CASSFDPQSGNIQYF
-,TRBV30,TRBJ2-5,13,-,TGTGCCTGGAGTCCGCAGCCTGGGGAGACCCAGTACTTC,CAWSPQPGETQYF
-,TRBV5-5,TRBJ2-5,14,few,TGTGCCAGCAGCTTAAAGTTGGGGAGCGAGACCCAGTACTTC,CASSLKLGSETQYF
-,TRBV3-1/TRBV3-2,TRBJ2-4,12,-,TGTGCCAGCAGCCAAGATCTCGACAGGCAGTACTTC,CASSQDLDRQYF
-,TRBV3-1/TRBV3-2,TRBJ1-2,12,-,TGTGCCAGCTGGGGGACTGATAATGGCTACACCTTC,CASWGTDNGYTF
TRBD1,TRBV6-5,TRBJ1-2,12,-,TGTGCCAGCAGACGACAGGGGGTTGGCTACACCTTC,CASRRQGVGYTF
TRBD1,TRBV6-6,TRBJ1-4,14,few,TGTGCCAGCAGGACTGACAGGGCAGGCGAAAAACTGTTTTTT,CASRTDRAGEKLFF
TRBD1,TRBV27,TRBJ2-2,13,-,TGTGCCAGCAGTTTAACAGGGGCCGGGGAGCTGTTTTTT,CASSLTGAGELFF
-,TRBV29-1,TRBJ1-4,14,-,TGCAGCGTTCCCGGCCCAGGGTTTGGGGAAAAACTGTTTTTT,CSVPGPGFGEKLFF
-,TRBV6-5,TRBJ1-2,14,-,TGTGCCAGCACCTCCTCGACCTCCCGCTATGGCTACACCTTC,CASTSSTSRYGYTF
-,TRBV6-4,TRBJ1-1,9,-,TGTGCCAGCAGTGTCTCGGCTTTCTTT,CASSVSAFF
-,TRBV6-5,TRBJ1-5,15,-,TGTGCCAGCCTTAATACGGGGGGGGGCAATCAGCCCCAGCATTTT,CASLNTGGGNQPQHF
-,TRBV15,TRBJ1-6,14,-,TGTGCCACCAGCAGAGATGGTAATAATTCACCCCTCCACTTT,CATSRDGNNSPLHF
-,TRBV6-8,TRBJ2-1,15,-,TGTGCCAGCAGTTACGGAGGGACACCTCGCAATGAGCAGTTCTTC,CASSYGGTPRNEQFF
-,TRBV20-1,TRBJ2-1,11,-,TGCAGTGTCGCCCCGGCTCCGGTACGGTTCTTC,CSVAPAPVRFF